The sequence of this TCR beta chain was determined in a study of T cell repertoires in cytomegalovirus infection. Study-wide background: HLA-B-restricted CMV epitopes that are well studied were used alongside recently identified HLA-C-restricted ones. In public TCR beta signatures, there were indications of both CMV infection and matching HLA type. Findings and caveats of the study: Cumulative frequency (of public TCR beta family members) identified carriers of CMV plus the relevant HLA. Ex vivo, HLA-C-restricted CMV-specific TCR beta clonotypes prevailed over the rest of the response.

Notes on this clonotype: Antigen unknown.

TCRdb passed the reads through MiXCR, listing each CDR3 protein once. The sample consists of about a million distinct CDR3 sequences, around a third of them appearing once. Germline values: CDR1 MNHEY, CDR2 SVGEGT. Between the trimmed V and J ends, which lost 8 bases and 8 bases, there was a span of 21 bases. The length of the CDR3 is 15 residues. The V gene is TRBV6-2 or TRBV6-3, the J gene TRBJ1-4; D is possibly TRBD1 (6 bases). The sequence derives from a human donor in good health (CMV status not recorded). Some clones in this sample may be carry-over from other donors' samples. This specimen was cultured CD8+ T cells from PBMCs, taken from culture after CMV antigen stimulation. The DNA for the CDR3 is TGTGCCAGCCGGAGCGGACAGTCGCTTAGAGAAAAACTGTTTTTT. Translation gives CASRSGQSLREKLFF.